Detailed here is one TCR beta chain. This entry is derived from a study of blood T cell repertoires in COVID-19. In the study overall: The United States, Italy and Spain provided the acute and convalescent COVID-19 samples. Sample material is recorded as cDNA or gDNA derived from T cells, B-cell-depleted T cells, or PBMCs.

V shed 7 bases and J shed 3 bases, with 9 bases lying between them. The CDR3 spans 12 residues. Original methodology: Researchers report that nucleated cell counts were estimated from reference gene primer amplification. Clones were read by immunoSEQ multiplex PCR, and TCRdb kept only the in-frame ones, dropping some. That table is the source of V, J and clone size, and D and trimming were worked out from the DNA. In the table there are about 120,000 clones, roughly 87% of which are singletons. The sequencing input was peripheral blood. The sequence came from a human donor in a cohort sampled during active COVID-19. This chain joins TRBV12-3 or TRBV12-4 and TRBJ2-5; unclear D gene. CDR3: CASTGSEETQYF. Here the CDR3 DNA reads TGTGCCAGCACCGGGTCTGAAGAGACCCAGTACTTC.